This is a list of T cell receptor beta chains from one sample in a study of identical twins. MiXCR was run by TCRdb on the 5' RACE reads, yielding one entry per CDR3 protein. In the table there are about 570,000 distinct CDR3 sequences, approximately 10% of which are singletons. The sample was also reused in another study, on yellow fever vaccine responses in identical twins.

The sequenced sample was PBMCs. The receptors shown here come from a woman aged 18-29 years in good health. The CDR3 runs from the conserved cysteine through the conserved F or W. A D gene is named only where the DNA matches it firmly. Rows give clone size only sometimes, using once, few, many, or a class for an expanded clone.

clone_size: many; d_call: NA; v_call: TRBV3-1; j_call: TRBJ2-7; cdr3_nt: TGTGCCAGCAGCCAAGATGAAACGGGGGGCACCTCTGGGTACGAGCAGTACTTC; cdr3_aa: CASSQDETGGTSGYEQYF
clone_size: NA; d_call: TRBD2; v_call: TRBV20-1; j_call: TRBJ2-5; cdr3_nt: TGCAGTGCTAGCCCCAGTTTGATGGTAGCGGGAGCGGAGACCCAGTACTTC; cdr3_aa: CSASPSLMVAGAETQYF
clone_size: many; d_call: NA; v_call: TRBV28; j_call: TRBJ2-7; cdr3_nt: TGTGCCAGCAGTTTGGAAAGTAGGGACTACGAGCAGTACTTC; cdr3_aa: CASSLESRDYEQYF
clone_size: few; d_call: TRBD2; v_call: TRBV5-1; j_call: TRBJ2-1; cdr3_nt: TGCGCCAGCAGCTTGGCTACTAGCGGGGGGTTGAATGAGCAGTTCTTC; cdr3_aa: CASSLATSGGLNEQFF
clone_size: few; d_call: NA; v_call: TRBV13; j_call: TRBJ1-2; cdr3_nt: TGTGCCAGCAGCTTAGTGTGGGATGGCTACACCTTC; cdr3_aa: CASSLVWDGYTF
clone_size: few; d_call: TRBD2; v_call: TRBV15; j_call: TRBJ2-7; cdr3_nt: TGTGCCACCAGCAGAGGCTTAGAGCGGGAGAAATGGCTCACCGGGCAGTACTTC; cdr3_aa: CATSRGLEREKWLTGQYF
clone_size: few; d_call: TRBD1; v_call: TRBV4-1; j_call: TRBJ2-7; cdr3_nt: TGCGCCAGCAGCCAAGTATGGGACAGGGGGTCCGAGCAGTACTTC; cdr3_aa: CASSQVWDRGSEQYF
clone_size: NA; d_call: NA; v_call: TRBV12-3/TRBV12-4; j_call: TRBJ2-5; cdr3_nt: TGTGCCAGCAGTCCCCGACAGGCGAAGACCCAGTACTTC; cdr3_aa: CASSPRQAKTQYF
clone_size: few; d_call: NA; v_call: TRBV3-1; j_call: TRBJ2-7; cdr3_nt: TGTGCCAGCAGCCCCCTCCCGGCTAGCGCCTACGAGCAGTACTTC; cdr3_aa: CASSPLPASAYEQYF
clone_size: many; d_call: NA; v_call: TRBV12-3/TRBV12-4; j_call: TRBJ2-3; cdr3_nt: TGTGCCAGCAAAGGGTATCCACAGCAGTATTTT; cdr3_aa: CASKGYPQQYF
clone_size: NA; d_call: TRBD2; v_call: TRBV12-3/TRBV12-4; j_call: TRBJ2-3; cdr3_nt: TGTGCCAGCAGGGAAAGCGGGAGGGCCGCAGATACGCAGTATTTT; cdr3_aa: CASRESGRAADTQYF
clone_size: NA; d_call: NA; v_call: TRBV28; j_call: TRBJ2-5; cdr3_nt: TGTGCCAGCAGTTTTCTCCTCAGGGAGACCCAGTACTTC; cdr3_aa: CASSFLLRETQYF
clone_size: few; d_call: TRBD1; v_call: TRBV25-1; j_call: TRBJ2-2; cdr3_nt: TGTGCCACCCAAAGGACAGGGAACACCGGGGAGCTGTTTTTT; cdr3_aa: CATQRTGNTGELFF
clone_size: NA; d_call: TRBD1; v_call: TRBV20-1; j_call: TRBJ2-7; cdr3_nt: TGCAGTGCCCGACAGGGGAGCGAGCAGTACTTC; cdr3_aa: CSARQGSEQYF
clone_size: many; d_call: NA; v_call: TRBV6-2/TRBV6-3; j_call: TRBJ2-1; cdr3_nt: TGTGCCAGCACTACCAGCTCCTACAATGAGCAGTTCTTC; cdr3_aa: CASTTSSYNEQFF
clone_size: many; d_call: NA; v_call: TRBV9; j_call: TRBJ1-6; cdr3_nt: TGTGCCAGCAGCCTAGGGGGTTCGGATAATTCACCCCTCCACTTT; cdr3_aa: CASSLGGSDNSPLHF
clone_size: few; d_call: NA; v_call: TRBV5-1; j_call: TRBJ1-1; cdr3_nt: TGCGCCAGCAGTCCTTGGACGAACACTGAAGCTTTCTTT; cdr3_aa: CASSPWTNTEAFF
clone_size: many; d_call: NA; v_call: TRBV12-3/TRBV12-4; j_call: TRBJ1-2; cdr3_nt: TGTGCCAGCAGTCCGAACAGGGAGAACTATGGCTACACCTTC; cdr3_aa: CASSPNRENYGYTF
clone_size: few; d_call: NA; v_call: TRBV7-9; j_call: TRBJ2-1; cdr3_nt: TGTGCCAGCCCGGGCCGCCCCCATGAGCAGTTCTTC; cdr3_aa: CASPGRPHEQFF
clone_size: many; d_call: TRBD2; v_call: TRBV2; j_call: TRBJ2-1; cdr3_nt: TGTGCCAGCAGAGAGCAGCGGGGGGCCTACAATGAGCAGTTCTTC; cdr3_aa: CASREQRGAYNEQFF
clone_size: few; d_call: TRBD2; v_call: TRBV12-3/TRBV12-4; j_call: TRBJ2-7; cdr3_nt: TGTGCCAGCAGTTTAGAGATAGGCGGGAGAAGCGAGCAGTACTTC; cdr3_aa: CASSLEIGGRSEQYF
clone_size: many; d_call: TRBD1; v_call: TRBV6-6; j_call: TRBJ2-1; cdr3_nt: TGTGCCAGCAGAGCGACAGGGAGCGATGAGCAGTTCTTC; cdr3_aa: CASRATGSDEQFF
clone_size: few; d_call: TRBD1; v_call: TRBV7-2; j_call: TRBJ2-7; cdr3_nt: TGTGCCAGCAGCTTCCCCCGTCCGGGACAGGGAAGGTACGAGCAGTACTTC; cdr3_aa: CASSFPRPGQGRYEQYF
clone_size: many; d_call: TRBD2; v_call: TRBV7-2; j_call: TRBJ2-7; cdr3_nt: TGTGCCAGCAGCTTAACCCTAGCGGGAGGTTCCTACGAGCAGTACTTC; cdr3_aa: CASSLTLAGGSYEQYF
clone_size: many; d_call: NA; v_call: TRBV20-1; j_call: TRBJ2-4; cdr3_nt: TGCAGTGCTAGAGATAGTCCCGCGTTTGGGGGAGCCAAAAACATTCAGTACTTC; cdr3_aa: CSARDSPAFGGAKNIQYF